This TCR beta chain was captured by sequencing in a study of regulatory T cells in long-lasting Graves disease. Study information: To qualify as persistent, Graves' disease required over 5 years of antithyroid drugs with positive TSH receptor antibodies.

Germline CDR1 SGHDT, CDR2 YYEEEE. CDR3 length: 16 residues. Trimming took 0 bases from V and 2 from J; bases not matched to a gene: 6. As to this clonotype: The antigen remains undetermined.

Stated time point: persistent/refractory GD, antithyroid drugs over 5 years with positive TRAb. PBMC-derived RNA was used for the TCR library. Findings and limits, study-wide: New patients shared 950 to 1,000 public clonotypes, fewer than the 2,500 to 3,500 shared by persistent patients. When disease was persistent, TRBV28, TRBJ1-2 and TRBJ2-5 were the favored segments.

Construction of the TCR beta libraries employed iRepertoire HTBI primers in conjunction with Arm-PCR of CDR3 regions. One entry per CDR3 protein, called by TCRdb with MiXCR from the multiplex PCR reads. The data hold 500,000 to 800,000 distinct CDR3 sequences, with 30% observed a single time. The clonotype was recovered from a female donor with Graves disease. The specimen was peripheral blood mononuclear cells (PBMCs), collected when the disease was refractory, from a patient treated with antithyroid drugs. The chain carries TRBV5-6 and TRBJ2-7; TRBD1 agrees at 9 bases. As DNA, the CDR3 is TGTGCCAGCAGCTTGGCGGGACAGGGAACGGCCTACGAGCAGTACTTC. Its protein product is CASSLAGQGTAYEQYF.